This TCR beta chain was identified during a study of blood T cell repertoires in COVID-19. Study-level background: Specimens from acute and convalescent COVID-19 originated in the United States, Italy and Spain. Sources were T cells, B-cell-depleted T cells, or PBMCs; the material itself was cDNA or gDNA.

Germline V lookup: CDR1 KGHDR, CDR2 SFDVKD. The CDR3 spans 11 residues. The V end was cut by 8 bases, the J end by 7 bases, with 10 bases between. The authors' processing: The authors estimated nucleated cell counts from reference gene primer amplification. Only in-frame clones appear in the TCRdb table, and some are missing; sequencing was by immunoSEQ multiplex PCR. V and J calls and clone size are given by that table; D and trimming were obtained from the DNA. The sample lists just under 50,000 clones; about 84% were seen once. The TCR originated in a human donor in a cohort sampled during active COVID-19. J is TRBJ1-2 and V is TRBV24-1, with a weak D call TRBD1 (5 bases). What was sequenced was peripheral blood. The CDR3 nucleotides read TGTGCCACCATCAGGGATACTGGCTACACCTTC. Its protein product is CATIRDTGYTF.